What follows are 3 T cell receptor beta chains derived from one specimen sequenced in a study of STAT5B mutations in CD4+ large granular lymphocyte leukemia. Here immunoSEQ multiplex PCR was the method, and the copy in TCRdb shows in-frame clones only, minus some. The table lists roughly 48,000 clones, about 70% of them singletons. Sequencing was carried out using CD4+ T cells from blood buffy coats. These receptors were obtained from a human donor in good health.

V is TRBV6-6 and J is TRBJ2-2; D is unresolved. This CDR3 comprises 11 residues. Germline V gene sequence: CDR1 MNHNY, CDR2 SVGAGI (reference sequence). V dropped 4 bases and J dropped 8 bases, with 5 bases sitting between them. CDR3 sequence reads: CASSWRGELFF. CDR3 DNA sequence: TGTGCCAGCAGTTGGCGAGGGGAGCTGTTTTTT.

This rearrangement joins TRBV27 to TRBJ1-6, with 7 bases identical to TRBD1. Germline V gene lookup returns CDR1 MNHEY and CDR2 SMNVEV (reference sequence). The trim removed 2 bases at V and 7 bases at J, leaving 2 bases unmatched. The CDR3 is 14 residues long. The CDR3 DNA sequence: TGTGCCAGCAGTTTAGACAGGGTGAATTCACCCCTCCACTTT. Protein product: CASSLDRVNSPLHF.

CDR3 DNA: TGTGCCAGCAGTTTGGATTTGCGCGGCTACACCTTC. Its translation: CASSLDLRGYTF. The rearrangement uses TRBV28 and TRBJ1-2, with D uncertain. Trimming stripped 3 bases from V and 8 bases from J, with 10 bases between. CDR1 is MDHEN and CDR2 is SYDVKM in the germline V gene. The length of the CDR3 is 12 residues.